This T cell receptor beta chain appears in the sequencing data of a study of identical twins. TCRdb processed the 5' RACE reads anew with MiXCR; each CDR3 protein has one entry. The sample includes a few hundred thousand distinct CDR3 sequences, 18% of them seen just once. With V trimmed by 7 bases and J by 8 bases, 9 bases remained unmatched. Germline V gene lookup returns CDR1 MNHNS and CDR2 SASEGT. The length of the CDR3 is 15 residues. Study conclusions and caveats: Models predicted too little out-of-frame TCR alpha sharing in monozygotic twins. Shared out-of-frame alpha sequences (those common to twins) showed excess low generation probability.

This clonotype was picked up a small number of times. Its antigen is unknown. This clonotype originated in a man in his forties or fifties in good health. Sequencing was done on a sample of naive T cells sorted from blood. This chain connects TRBV6-1 to TRBJ1-6; 9 bases align to TRBD1. This chain's CDR3 is CASKTGQGNYSPLHF. The CDR3 DNA follows: TGTGCCAGCAAAACAGGACAGGGGAATTATTCACCCCTCCACTTT.